The 3 T cell receptor beta chains below come from one sample, sequenced in a study of CD8+CD57+ T cells in acquired aplastic anemia (dated 2018 in TCRdb). For sequencing, an Illumina HiSeq 2000 was employed. Genomic DNA served as template for TCR beta VDJ combination and CDR3 sequence profiling. TCRdb handled the public reads itself, with Q25 trimming in fastp and clone calling in MiXCR, and kept productive beta chains. Each entry is one CDR3 protein sequence, shown with its most common DNA and genes. In all, the sample holds 180,000 or so distinct CDR3 sequences, and less than 50% of those were seen once. The top ten clonotypes cover about 1.8% of the sample. The patients picked for sequencing were ones in whom flow cytometry had shown an expansion of CD8+CD57+ cells. Sequencing was carried out using sorted CD4+, CD8+, or CD8+CD57+ T cells (not recorded which) from PBMCs. All receptors come from a human donor with aplastic anemia.

This clonotype was observed many times. J is TRBJ1-5 and V is TRBV15, with TRBD1 as a possible D gene (6 bases). The V end lost 5 bases, the J end lost 2 bases, and 13 bases lay between the germline ends. The CDR3 loop spans 15 amino acids. Germline-derived CDR1 and CDR2 are LNHNV and YYDKDF (reference sequence). The CDR3 DNA reads TGTGCCACCAGCTTTTGGGCAGGGGGCAATCAGCCCCAGCATTTT. It specifies CATSFWAGGNQPQHF.

The chain employs TRBV10-3 and TRBJ1-5; D may be TRBD1 (6 bases). Trimming cost V 2 bases and J 6 bases, with 14 bases left between them. The CDR3 contains 15 residues. Per germline, CDR1 ENHRY and CDR2 SYGVKD. Written as DNA, the CDR3 is TGTGCCATCAGTGAGACAGGGCTGAACACTCAGCCCCAGCATTTT. This translates into CAISETGLNTQPQHF.

The V gene is TRBV10-1, the J gene TRBJ1-1, with a weak D call TRBD1 (5 bases). CDR3 length: 15 residues. Germline V gene sequence: CDR1 WNHNN, CDR2 SYGVQD (reference sequence). V lost 6 bases and J 0 bases, leaving 14 bases between the germline ends. CDR3: CASRDQGLVNTEAFF. As DNA, the CDR3 is TGCGCCAGCAGGGATCAGGGACTTGTGAACACTGAAGCTTTCTTT.